This TCR beta chain appears in the sequencing data of a study of blood T cells in healthy people across ages. To note about this clonotype: What it binds is unknown.

Healthy individuals of Caucasian origin from Russia, aged roughly 6 to 95, served as donors. Whole-study results and caveats: Naive T cell percentage and TCR beta diversity correlated strongly. Donor CMV infection status was unknown, possibly confounding age-related changes in expanded clonotypes.

The length of the CDR3 is 13 residues. Germline V gene lookup returns CDR1 KGHDR and CDR2 SFDVKD. A J-beta primer mix and a sample-barcoded 5' primer were used in a second PCR of about 6 to 12 cycles. The template-switch adaptor was a 5' adaptor with 12 random nucleotides. It tagged each cDNA molecule. TCRdb re-derived calls from the 5' RACE reads in MiXCR, one entry per CDR3 protein. The data show 600,000 to 800,000 distinct CDR3 sequences, around a fifth seen once. The genes are TRBV24-1 and TRBJ2-7, with D maybe TRBD2 (5 bases). The DNA end is more similar to TRBJ2-5, so the J call may be wrong. Sequences were obtained from blood. The source of this sequence is a man aged 70-80 years in good health. CDR3 sequence (DNA): TGTGCCACCAGTGATCCAGGAGGAGAGACCCAGTACTTC. Translating gives CATSDPGGETQYF.